This T cell receptor beta chain was identified during a study of blood T cell repertoires in COVID-19. Study-wide background: Collection of acute and convalescent COVID-19 samples took place in the United States, Italy and Spain. PBMCs, B-cell-depleted T cells, or T cells provided the cDNA or gDNA that made up the material.

The V segment lost 1 base and the J segment 3 bases; nucleotides outside the gene matches: 4. Per germline, CDR1 LGHNA and CDR2 YNFKEQ. The CDR3 runs to 17 residues. Original handling: Nucleated cell number was recorded as an estimate derived from reference gene primer amplification. TCRdb's table, derived via immunoSEQ multiplex PCR, lists solely in-frame clones and lacks some. The V and J calls and clone size were taken over from that table, and D and trimming were inferred from the DNA. This sample yields roughly 250,000 clones, of which more than 80% are seen a single time; about 2.2% belongs to the top ten.

J is TRBJ2-3 and V is TRBV4-2, with 13 bases aligning to TRBD2. The receptor was derived from a woman aged 18-29 years who had recovered from COVID-19. Sequenced input: PBMCs or T cells enriched from blood (not recorded which). In DNA, the CDR3 is TGTGCCAGCAGCCAAGGACTAGCGGGGGGCCCTACAGATACGCAGTATTTT. This codes for CASSQGLAGGPTDTQYF.